The 27 T cell receptor beta chains presented below share a single source sample, sequenced in a study of OX40 agonist ivuxolimab in advanced cancers. Measured with immunoSEQ multiplex PCR; TCRdb has only the in-frame clones, and not every one. The sample consists of 90,000 to 100,000 clones, roughly nine tenths of them appearing once. The sample was CD4+ or CD8+ T cells sorted from blood, taken in a trial of the OX40 agonist ivuxolimab. Receptors originate from an adult with an advanced solid tumor such as melanoma, head and neck, liver or kidney cancer.

The V gene is TRBV9, the J gene TRBJ2-3; either TRBD1 or TRBD2 may supply D (5 bases each). V was clipped by 0 bases and J by 1 base, with 9 bases between them. The CDR3 has 15 residues. CDR1 is SGDLS and CDR2 is YYNGEE in the germline V gene. This CDR3 reads CASSVDGGGTDTQYF. The DNA of the CDR3 is TGTGCCAGCAGCGTAGATGGGGGAGGCACAGATACGCAGTATTTT.

V gene TRBV18 combines with J gene TRBJ2-7; the D is unclear. V shed 3 bases and J shed 3 bases, with 12 bases lying between them. The CDR3 sequence is 14 residues long. Per germline, CDR1 KGHSH and CDR2 LQKENI. In DNA form, the CDR3 reads TGTGCCAGCTCACCTGGGCCGTCGCTCTACGAGCAGTACGTC. As protein: CASSPGPSLYEQYV.

This clone was picked up a small number of times. This rearrangement joins TRBV6-5 to TRBJ1-2, with unresolved D. CDR3 length: 16 residues. The V end lost 0 bases, the J end lost 0 bases, and 11 bases lay between the germline ends. The germline V gene encodes CDR1 MNHEY and CDR2 SVGAGI. Here the CDR3 DNA reads TGTGCCAGCAGTTACTCCCTTTCGAGGTCTAACTATGGCTACACCTTC. Translation: CASSYSLSRSNYGYTF.

This CDR3 is CASSLEGGGYTF. The CDR3 nucleotides are TGCGCCAGCAGCTTGGAAGGGGGTGGCTACACCTTC. This chain uses TRBV5-1 with TRBJ1-2, with D possibly TRBD1 on 6 matching bases. The V end lost 0 bases, the J end lost 7 bases, and 7 bases lay between the germline ends. CDR3 size: 12 residues. The V gene's germline CDR1 is SGHRS and CDR2 YFSETQ.

This clone was recorded once. The genes are TRBV18 and TRBJ1-1; no reliable D call. With 2 bases removed from V and 0 bases from J, the gap between germline ends came to 7 bases. There are 14 residues in the CDR3. Germline CDR1 KGHSH, CDR2 LQKENI. CDR3 sequence reads: CASSPGSMNTEAFF. Here the CDR3 DNA reads TGTGCCAGCTCACCAGGGAGCATGAACACTGAAGCTTTCTTT.

The chain uses TRBV14 and TRBJ2-2, with TRBD2 matching 9 bases. Germline CDR1 SGHDN, CDR2 FVKESK. The CDR3 length is 18 residues. With V trimmed by 4 bases and J by 5 bases, 14 bases remained unmatched. CDR3: CASSLLSFSGSGTGELFF. CDR3 bases: TGTGCCAGCAGCCTACTTTCTTTTAGCGGGAGTGGGACCGGGGAGCTGTTTTTT.

This sequence joins TRBV5-6 and TRBJ2-3; maybe TRBD2 (6 bases). V lost 0 bases to trimming and J lost 5 bases, with 10 bases between them. CDR3 length equals 14 residues. Germline V gives CDR1 SGHDT, CDR2 YYEEEE. The CDR3 spells CASSLGLRGDTQYF. For the CDR3, the DNA is TGTGCCAGCAGCTTGGGTCTGCGGGGAGATACGCAGTATTTT.

This sequence joins TRBV4-3 and TRBJ2-3; 7 nucleotides align to TRBD2. Germline V gives CDR1 LGHNA, CDR2 YSLEER. Trimming at V came to 1 base and at J to 2 bases, leaving 3 bases not matched to a gene. The CDR3 sequence is 15 residues long. CDR3 residues: CASSQVAGATDTQYF. CDR3 in DNA: TGCGCCAGCAGCCAAGTTGCGGGAGCCACAGATACGCAGTATTTT.

This chain connects TRBV10-3 to TRBJ1-1; D is ambiguous. CDR1 is ENHRY and CDR2 is SYGVKD in the germline V gene. The CDR3 runs to 16 residues. Trimming removed 0 bases at V and 5 bases at J, with 16 bases between. CDR3 amino acids: CAISESILSVTTEAFF. CDR3 bases: TGTGCCATCAGTGAGTCGATACTCTCGGTCACGACTGAAGCTTTCTTT.

The J gene is TRBJ1-4, the V gene TRBV7-2; D is perhaps TRBD1 (5 bases). Germline V gene data show CDR1 as SGHTA and CDR2 as FQGNSA. Trimming cost V 1 base and J 4 bases, with 7 bases left between them. The CDR3 spans 14 residues. The CDR3 sequence: CASSLGQGNEKLFF. CDR3 bases: TGTGCCAGCAGCTTAGGTCAGGGTAATGAAAAACTGTTTTTT.

CDR3 sequence (DNA): TGTGCCAGCAGCTTGGGCGGCGGAAACTATGGCTACACCTTC. Translating it yields CASSLGGGNYGYTF. The chain combines TRBV7-2 with TRBJ1-2; D uncertain. Trimming took 3 bases from V and 2 from J, leaving 10 bases between them. Germline V gene lookup returns CDR1 SGHTA and CDR2 FQGNSA. The CDR3 is 14 amino acids.

V gene TRBV2 combines with J gene TRBJ1-1; weak D call: TRBD1 (6 bases). The CDR3 is 14 residues long. The V gene lost 8 bases and the J gene lost 0 bases, with 13 bases spanning the gap. CDR1 is SNHLY and CDR2 is FYNNEI in the germline V gene. The chain's CDR3 is CASGGLRLNTEAFF. The CDR3, as DNA: TGTGCCAGCGGGGGGCTTAGACTGAACACTGAAGCTTTCTTT.

The chain has TRBV19 and TRBJ2-1, with a possible D match to TRBD2 (5 bases). The CDR3 spans 16 residues. The germline V gene encodes CDR1 LNHDA and CDR2 SQIVND (reference sequence). Trimming shortened V by 0 bases and J by 2 bases, and 11 bases separated the two germline ends. The CDR3 protein is CASSIEGSAPYNEQFF. The CDR3 DNA follows: TGTGCCAGTAGTATAGAGGGTAGCGCCCCCTACAATGAGCAGTTCTTC.

This chain links TRBV5-4 with TRBJ2-7, with D perhaps matching TRBD1 or TRBD2 (5 bases each). CDR1 is SGHNT and CDR2 is YYREEE in the germline V gene (reference sequence). The germline V and J ends were trimmed by 1 base and 0 bases, with 17 bases remaining between them. The CDR3 loop spans 17 amino acids. CDR3 sequence: CASSLTSGTANSYEQYV. The CDR3 DNA reads as TGTGCCAGCAGCTTGACTTCCGGGACGGCAAACTCCTACGAGCAGTACGTC.

The chain uses TRBV7-2 and TRBJ2-1; D uncertain. V lost 5 bases and J lost 1, with 6 bases in between. The CDR3 totals 13 residues. Looked up from germline, CDR1 is SGHTA and CDR2 is FQGNSA. CDR3 protein: CASSLTSYNEQFF. The DNA for the CDR3 is TGTGCCAGCAGCCTGACTTCCTACAATGAGCAGTTCTTC.

V gene TRBV28 combines with J gene TRBJ1-3; D possibly corresponds to TRBD1 (6 bases). The CDR3 consists of 17 residues. Germline V gene data show CDR1 as MDHEN and CDR2 as SYDVKM. V was cut by 2 bases and J by 0 bases, with 14 bases left in between. The CDR3 loop is CASSLGGGPNSGNTIYF. The CDR3 region has the DNA TGTGCCAGCAGTTTAGGGGGGGGCCCAAACTCTGGAAACACCATATATTTT.

The chain employs TRBV7-2 and TRBJ1-2; a weak D match, TRBD1 (5 bases). The CDR3 loop spans 15 amino acids. Germline CDR1 is SGHTA and CDR2 is FQGNSA. The V and J ends lost 5 bases and 7 bases respectively, with 20 bases between them. Written as DNA, the CDR3 is TGTGCCAGCAGCCCTTCGCAACAGGCTTTGGTTGGCTACACCTTC. Translating it yields CASSPSQQALVGYTF.

This clone was detected only once. Here the CDR3 DNA reads TGCGCCAGCAGCTTGGCCCTCAGCTCCTACAATGAGCAGTTCTTC. It encodes CASSLALSSYNEQFF. The gene calls are TRBV5-1 and TRBJ2-1; no firm D call. The germline CDR1 and CDR2 sequences are SGHRS and YFSETQ. V lost 0 bases, J lost 0 bases, and 7 bases lay in between. The CDR3 is 15 amino acids. Together with reference TRBV5-1 and TRBJ2-1, the CDR3 gives the full variable domain: KAGVTQTPRYLIKTRGQQVTLSCSPISGHRSVSWYQQTPGQGLQFLFEYFSETQRNKGNFPGRFSGRQFSNSRSEMNVSTLELGDSALYLCASSLALSSYNEQFFGPGTRLTVL.

V is TRBV28 and J is TRBJ2-1; 7 bases map to TRBD2. Germline CDR1 reads MDHEN; CDR2 reads SYDVKM. This CDR3 is built from 16 residues. V shed 4 bases, J shed 0 bases, and the junction held 6 bases outside the gene matches. CDR3 amino acids: CASSSAGEDSYNEQFF. CDR3 bases: TGTGCCAGCAGTTCGGCGGGGGAAGACTCCTACAATGAGCAGTTCTTC.

V gene TRBV5-5 combines with J gene TRBJ2-7; 11 bases align to TRBD2. Germline V gives CDR1 SGHKS, CDR2 YYEKEE (reference sequence). V gave up 0 bases and J gave up 5 bases; unmatched junction bases: 10. The CDR3 sequence is 17 residues long. The CDR3 coding sequence is TGTGCCAGCAGCTTGGCCGAGAATAGCGGGAGGGTCGACGAGCAGTACGTC. It encodes CASSLAENSGRVDEQYV.

The chain links TRBV7-2 to TRBJ1-4; D gene uncertain. Looked up from germline, CDR1 is SGHTA and CDR2 is FQGNSA. This CDR3 contains 13 residues. The V and J ends lost 5 bases and 8 bases respectively, with 12 bases between them. The CDR3 nucleotides are TGTGCCAGCAGCCCAGGTAGACGGGAAAAACTGTTTTTT. Translated, it gives CASSPGRREKLFF.

The rearrangement joins TRBV7-3 to TRBJ2-2; no firm D call. Between the trimmed V and J ends, which lost 1 base and 1 base, there was a span of 10 bases. Germline loops: CDR1 SGHTA, CDR2 FQGTGA. The CDR3 is 16 amino acids. In DNA form, the CDR3 reads TGTGCCAGCAGCTTAAAGGGTCCAGGGAACACCGGGGAGCTGTTTTTT. It encodes CASSLKGPGNTGELFF.

The chain recombines TRBV7-3 with TRBJ2-1; 8 nucleotides align to TRBD1. Germline CDR1 SGHTA, CDR2 FQGTGA. The J segment lost 7 bases and the V segment lost 5 bases, leaving 7 bases of the junction unmatched. The CDR3 is 14 residues long. The DNA for the CDR3 is TGTGCCAGCAGCCCCGGGACAGGTGGAAATGAGCAGTTCTTC. Translated, it gives CASSPGTGGNEQFF.

The V and J genes are TRBV7-9 and TRBJ1-4, with TRBD1 identical over 7 bases. V shed 4 bases, J shed 5 bases, and the junction held 7 bases outside the gene matches. This CDR3 has 15 amino acids. Germline CDR1 reads SEHNR; CDR2 reads FQNEAQ (reference sequence). The CDR3 DNA follows: TGTGCCAGCAGCTCGGGACAGACCTCAAATGAAAAACTGTTTTTT. Translating it yields CASSSGQTSNEKLFF.

The genes are TRBV14 and TRBJ2-5, with D perhaps being TRBD1 or TRBD2 (5 bases each). Germline CDR1 is SGHDN and CDR2 is FVKESK. The CDR3 is 9 amino acids. CDR3 DNA: TGTGGGGGGAAAGAGACCCAGTACTTC. Translated: CGGKETQYF.

The chain uses TRBV19 and TRBJ2-4; no reliable D call. V lost 3 bases and J 6 bases, leaving 18 bases between the germline ends. Germline V gives CDR1 LNHDA, CDR2 SQIVND (reference sequence). This CDR3 has 16 residues. The CDR3 protein is CASSISGSGLGNIQYF. CDR3 in DNA: TGTGCCAGTAGTATTAGTGGTTCGGGCCTTGGAAACATTCAGTACTTC.

V usage is TRBV5-6 and J usage is TRBJ1-2; 9 positions match TRBD1. This CDR3 has 14 residues. V shed 4 bases and J 1 base; nucleotides not matched to a gene: 2. Germline V gene lookup returns CDR1 SGHDT and CDR2 YYEEEE. The chain's CDR3 is CASSGTGLNYGYTF. CDR3 in DNA: TGTGCCAGCAGCGGGACAGGGCTTAACTATGGCTACACCTTC.